This T cell receptor (beta chain) was obtained from a study of PD-1 blockade in mismatch repair-deficient tumors. Study-wide background: Patients had approximately 12 mismatch repair-deficient cancer types, all previously treated and progressing.

Overall study results and limits: Rapid post-treatment expansion, then contraction, generally preceding radiologic response, marked tumor-resident clones.

Only in-frame clones appear in the TCRdb table, and some are missing; sequencing was by immunoSEQ multiplex PCR. The sample has 60,000 to 70,000 clones; 88% are singletons. In its sample, this clone was seen a few times. The antigen is undetermined. The sample was peripheral blood, taken 52 weeks after starting pembrolizumab. The clonotype originates from an adult with mismatch repair-deficient cancer.

In DNA, the CDR3 is TGTGCCAGTATCTCCCAGGGGAATGGCTACACCTTC. Amino acids: CASISQGNGYTF. The chain uses TRBV19 and TRBJ1-2, with D possibly matching TRBD1 (6 bases). The V gene's germline CDR1 is LNHDA and CDR2 SQIVND (reference sequence). V was clipped by 7 bases and J by 6 bases, with 12 bases between them. The CDR3 totals 12 residues.